Described below is a single T cell receptor beta chain sequence and its context. The protocol was immunoSEQ multiplex PCR, while the TCRdb copy is restricted to in-frame clones and leaves out a portion. The sample has over 90,000 clones; approximately 94% are singletons. This entry belongs to a study of OX40 agonist ivuxolimab in advanced cancers. The source of this sequence is an adult with an advanced solid tumor such as melanoma, head and neck, liver or kidney cancer. The sequences come from CD4+ or CD8+ T cells sorted from blood, collected in a trial of the OX40 agonist ivuxolimab.

CDR3 residues: CASTEFGTSETQYF. The DNA of the CDR3 is TGTGCCAGCACCGAATTCGGGACATCGGAGACCCAGTACTTC. The chain employs TRBV6-9 and TRBJ2-5, with D tentatively TRBD1 (6 bases). The V end lost 7 bases, the J end lost 5 bases, and 17 bases lay between the germline ends. CDR1 is MNHGY, CDR2 SVAAGI, per germline. The CDR3 is made up of 14 amino acids.